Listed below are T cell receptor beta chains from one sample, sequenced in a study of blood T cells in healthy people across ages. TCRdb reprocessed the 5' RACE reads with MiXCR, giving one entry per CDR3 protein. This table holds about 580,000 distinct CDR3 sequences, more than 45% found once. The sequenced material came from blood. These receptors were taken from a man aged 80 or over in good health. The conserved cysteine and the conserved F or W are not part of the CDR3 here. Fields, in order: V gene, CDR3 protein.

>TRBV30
AWSRLGGSPEAF
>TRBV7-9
ASSLASGAEAF
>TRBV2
ASSESRGLEQY
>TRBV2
ASSNNLGETQY
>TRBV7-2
ASSLQIGGEETQY
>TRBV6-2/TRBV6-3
ASTTSGAHWGF
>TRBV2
AAKGRSSYNEQF
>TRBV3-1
ASSRAGNEQF
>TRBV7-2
AVARASGSYEQY
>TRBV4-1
ASSQESSSLRQPQH
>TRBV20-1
SARASGIGEQF
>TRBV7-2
ASSLPGATDTQY
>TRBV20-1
SASGLGYT
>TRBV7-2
ASSPRGGELAEAF
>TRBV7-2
ASSRGLAGGIDTQY
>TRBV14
ASSLGLNYNEQF
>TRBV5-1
ASSLGLDLYEQY
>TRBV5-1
ASSLDVGQGRDIQY
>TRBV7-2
ASSPRLAASTDTQY
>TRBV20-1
SARTGGREKLF
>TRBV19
ASSPRGASFREQY
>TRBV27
ASRGNTEAF
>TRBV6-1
ASVFAYEQY
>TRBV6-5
ASSYWSGHGNEQY
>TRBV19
ASTPGRLAHEQY
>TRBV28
ASSSHSPSYNEQF
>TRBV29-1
SVDGEGNEQF
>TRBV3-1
ASSQDRGVQEAEQY
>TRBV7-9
ASSLDSGTADTQY
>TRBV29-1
SGAGTGSYEQY
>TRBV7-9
ASSLGVGRGNQPQH
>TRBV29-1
SAGGLAGDSSYEQY
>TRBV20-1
SAKIFVSRDPYGYT
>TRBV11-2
ASSHPFGGWLANTANTGELF
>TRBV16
ASSRTRVSYNEQF
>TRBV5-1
ASSLSTGSTYEQY
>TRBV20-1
SARDGGGSSYEQY
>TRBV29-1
SVEAQGPRHEQY
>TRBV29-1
SVEMGNRGYEQY
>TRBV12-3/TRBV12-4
ASNPPMTENNQPQH
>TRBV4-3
ASSQGFLTSGVVGEQY
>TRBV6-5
ASSYFETQY
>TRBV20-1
SARDSSGGSGNTIY
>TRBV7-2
ASSPQTILVNNEQF
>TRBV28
ASSEGGPVKGTQY
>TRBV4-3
ASSPQVFGYEKLF
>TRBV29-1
SVVVARGTDTQY
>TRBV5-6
ASSLDGTGIGEQY
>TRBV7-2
ASSLVGGDDYEQY